This TCR beta chain was found in a study of blood T cell repertoires in COVID-19. On the study more broadly: The analysed material was cDNA or gDNA that came from T cells, B-cell-depleted T cells, or PBMCs.

Germline assignment: CDR1 SGHVS and CDR2 FNYEAQ. CDR3 size: 16 residues. V was cut by 1 base and J by 0 bases, with 11 bases left in between. Generated by immunoSEQ multiplex PCR, the TCRdb table keeps only in-frame clones and is missing some. The sample carries roughly 170,000 clones, roughly four fifths recorded once. Recruitment covered about two dozen US areas and drew participants whose ages spanned about 18 to 90 years. Participants reported their clinical history, and cohort assignment relied on those reports. Specimen: PBMCs or T cells enriched from blood (not recorded which). This sequence originates from a man in his fifties or sixties who had recovered from COVID-19. The genes are TRBV7-6 and TRBJ2-3; D is perhaps TRBD2 (6 bases). The CDR3 loop is CASSLVGGRSTDTQYF. The CDR3 region has the DNA TGTGCCAGCAGCTTAGTCGGGGGACGGAGCACAGATACGCAGTATTTT.